Below, 7 T cell receptor beta chains from the same sample are listed, as sequenced in a study of cytomegalovirus exposure and HLA in healthy donors. PCR amplification relied on 60 Vbeta primers (plus 13 Jbeta primers). Sequencing used immunoSEQ multiplex PCR; TCRdb keeps in-frame clones, though not all of them. The sample yields roughly 170,000 clones, 77% seen once. Sequencing was performed on PBMCs. The origin of the receptors is a woman aged 30 to 39 in good health and CMV-seronegative.

V gene TRBV30 combines with J gene TRBJ1-6; tentatively, D is TRBD1 (5 bases). The V end lost 5 bases, the J end lost 7 bases, and 12 bases lay between the germline ends. This CDR3 contains 13 residues. Germline V gene sequence: CDR1 GTSNPN, CDR2 SVGIG (reference sequence). The CDR3 coding sequence is TGTGCCTGGCAGGGCGTCCGAAATTCACCCCTCCACTTT. Protein product: CAWQGVRNSPLHF.

The chain carries TRBV29-1 and TRBJ2-3; 7 bases fit TRBD2. CDR1 and CDR2 (germline): SQVTM, ANQGSEA. The V segment lost 2 bases and the J segment 1 base; nucleotides outside the gene matches: 12. This CDR3 spans 17 amino acids. The CDR3 nucleotides read TGCAGCGTTGAAAACCGGCGGGAGATTCGACGCACAGATACGCAGTATTTT. Translated, it gives CSVENRREIRRTDTQYF.

This clone was counted only a few times. This chain joins TRBV23-1 and TRBJ1-6, with 7 bases aligning to TRBD1. TRBV23-1 is assigned to the ORF class and has an uncertain function. Losses at the gene ends were 6 bases for V and 6 bases for J; bases not matched to a gene: 11. CDR3 length: 16 amino acids. CDR3 loop: CASRQDRWAPNSPLHF. The CDR3 DNA sequence: TGCGCCAGCAGACAGGACAGGTGGGCGCCTAATTCACCCCTCCACTTT.

The chain recombines TRBV2 with TRBJ1-5; 8 nucleotides match TRBD1. J was trimmed by 5 bases and V by 5 bases; bases with no gene match: 5. Germline CDR1 reads SNHLY; CDR2 reads FYNNEI. CDR3 length: 14 amino acids. This CDR3 is CASSLDRGDQPQHF. The CDR3 coding sequence is TGTGCCAGCAGTTTAGACAGGGGAGATCAGCCCCAGCATTTT.

This clone was seen a few times. The chain combines TRBV7-6 with TRBJ2-7, with TRBD1 matching over 8 bases. Looked up from germline, CDR1 is SGHVS and CDR2 is FNYEAQ. J gave up 2 bases and V 5 bases, and 5 bases lay outside the gene matches. The CDR3 is 14 residues long. The CDR3 coding sequence is TGTGCCAGCAGCAAAGACAGGGGCCCCTACGAGCAGTACTTC. Its protein is CASSKDRGPYEQYF.

The chain has TRBV5-5 and TRBJ1-1; no definite D call. The V gene's germline CDR1 is SGHKS and CDR2 YYEKEE (reference sequence). The ends were cut back, 4 bases at V and 3 bases at J, with 16 bases in the middle. The CDR3 runs to 15 residues. CDR3 residues: CASSPGSYGDTEAFF. CDR3 nucleotide sequence: TGTGCCAGCAGCCCGGGGAGTTATGGGGACACTGAAGCTTTCTTT.

This chain uses TRBV28 with TRBJ2-1; D unclear. CDR1 MDHEN and CDR2 SYDVKM come from the germline V gene. CDR3 size: 16 residues. Trimming cost V 2 bases and J 0 bases, with 11 bases left between them. The CDR3 region has the DNA TGTGCCAGCAGTTTAGCGAGGCTTAGCTCCTACAATGAGCAGTTCTTC. Residues: CASSLARLSSYNEQFF.